The present TCR beta chain was sequenced within a study of cytomegalovirus exposure and HLA in healthy donors. Points on this clone: The antigen remains unidentified.

This PCR relied on a set of 60 Vbeta primers and 13 Jbeta primers. Measured with immunoSEQ multiplex PCR; TCRdb has only the in-frame clones, and not every one. The sample carries approximately 140,000 clones, roughly 79% recorded once. The study, taken as a whole, reports: Several of the most significant clusters appeared linked to common viral pathogens, based on a later analysis. The authors later linked a missense DCLRE1C variant to TCR beta V- and J-gene trimming.

The CDR3 totals 13 residues. Trimming pared 4 bases from V and 1 base from J, leaving 7 bases between. The germline gives CDR1 MNHNS, CDR2 SASEGT. The rearrangement links TRBV6-1 to TRBJ1-1; maybe TRBD1 (5 bases). The TCR sequence derives from a woman between 50 and 59 years old in good health and CMV-seronegative. Sequencing was carried out using PBMCs. The CDR3 DNA sequence: TGTGCCAGCAGTGTCGACAGGAACACTGAAGCTTTCTTT. Its protein product is CASSVDRNTEAFF.